A single sample gave rise to the 2 T cell receptor beta chains below, sequenced in a study of follicular helper T cells after annual influenza vaccination. Produced via immunoSEQ multiplex PCR; TCRdb's table is partial and in-frame only. The repertoire holds 12,000 to 15,000 clones, roughly 83% seen once, with about 1.3% in the top ten. Indicated time point: 2014-2015 season, 7 days after vaccination. The sequencing here drew on CXCR5+ CD38- circulating T follicular helper cells from blood, taken 7 days after influenza vaccination. Noted subset: circulating Tfh, non-naive CD4+CXCR5+PD-1+ (ICOS+CD38+ or ICOS-CD38-). Receptors originate from an adult who received the influenza vaccine.

The chain joins TRBV27 to TRBJ1-5; TRBD1 aligns across 8 bases. CDR1 and CDR2 (germline): MNHEY, SMNVEV (reference sequence). V dropped 6 bases and J dropped 1; count of bases not matched to a gene: 14. CDR3 size: 18 residues. This CDR3 reads CASRKGTGPMGSNQPQHF. The CDR3 nucleotides read TGTGCCAGCAGAAAGGGGACAGGTCCTATGGGCAGCAATCAGCCCCAGCATTTT.

The rearrangement joins TRBV10-3 to TRBJ1-5, with D perhaps matching TRBD1 (5 bases). The germline V and J ends were trimmed by 6 bases and 6 bases, with 18 bases remaining between them. Germline assignment: CDR1 ENHRY and CDR2 SYGVKD. This CDR3 is 15 amino acids long. CDR3 protein: CAISRVGVGGQPQHF. The DNA for the CDR3 is TGTGCCATCAGCCGAGTCGGGGTGGGGGGTCAGCCCCAGCATTTT.